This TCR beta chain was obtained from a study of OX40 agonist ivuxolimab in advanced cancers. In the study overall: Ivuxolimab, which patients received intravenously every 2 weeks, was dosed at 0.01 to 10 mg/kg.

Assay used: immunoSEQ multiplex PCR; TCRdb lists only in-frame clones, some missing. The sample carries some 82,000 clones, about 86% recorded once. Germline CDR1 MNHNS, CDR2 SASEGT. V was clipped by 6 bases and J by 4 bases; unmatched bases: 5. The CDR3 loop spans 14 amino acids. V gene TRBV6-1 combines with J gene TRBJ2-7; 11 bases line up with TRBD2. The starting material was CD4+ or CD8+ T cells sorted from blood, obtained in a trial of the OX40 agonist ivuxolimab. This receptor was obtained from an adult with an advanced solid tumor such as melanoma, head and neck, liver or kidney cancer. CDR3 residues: CASRELAGDYEQYF. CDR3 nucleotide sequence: TGTGCCAGCAGGGAACTAGCGGGAGATTACGAGCAGTACTTC.